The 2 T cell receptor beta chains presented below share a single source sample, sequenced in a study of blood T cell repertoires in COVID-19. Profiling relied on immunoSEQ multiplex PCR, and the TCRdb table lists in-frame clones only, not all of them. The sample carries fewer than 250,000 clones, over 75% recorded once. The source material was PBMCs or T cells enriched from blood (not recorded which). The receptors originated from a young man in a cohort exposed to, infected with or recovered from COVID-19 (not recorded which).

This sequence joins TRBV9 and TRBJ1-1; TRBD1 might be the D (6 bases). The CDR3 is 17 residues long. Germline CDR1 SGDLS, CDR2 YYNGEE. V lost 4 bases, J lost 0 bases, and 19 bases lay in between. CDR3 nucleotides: TGTGCCAGCAGCCCAACGGGGGGGGCGGCTATGAACACTGAAGCTTTCTTT. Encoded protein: CASSPTGGAAMNTEAFF.

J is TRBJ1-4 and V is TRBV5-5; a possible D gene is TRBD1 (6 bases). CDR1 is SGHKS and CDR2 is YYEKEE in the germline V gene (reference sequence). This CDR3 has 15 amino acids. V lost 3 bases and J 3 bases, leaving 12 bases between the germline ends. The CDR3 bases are TGTGCCAGCAGCTATGGGGGCGGGCCTAATGAAAAACTGTTTTTT. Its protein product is CASSYGGGPNEKLFF. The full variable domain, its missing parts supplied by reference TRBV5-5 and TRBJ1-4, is DAGVTQSPTHLIKTRGQQVTLRCSPISGHKSVSWYQQVLGQGPQFIFQYYEKEERGRGNFPDRFSARQFPNYSSELNVNALLLGDSALYLCASSYGGGPNEKLFFGSGTQLSVL.